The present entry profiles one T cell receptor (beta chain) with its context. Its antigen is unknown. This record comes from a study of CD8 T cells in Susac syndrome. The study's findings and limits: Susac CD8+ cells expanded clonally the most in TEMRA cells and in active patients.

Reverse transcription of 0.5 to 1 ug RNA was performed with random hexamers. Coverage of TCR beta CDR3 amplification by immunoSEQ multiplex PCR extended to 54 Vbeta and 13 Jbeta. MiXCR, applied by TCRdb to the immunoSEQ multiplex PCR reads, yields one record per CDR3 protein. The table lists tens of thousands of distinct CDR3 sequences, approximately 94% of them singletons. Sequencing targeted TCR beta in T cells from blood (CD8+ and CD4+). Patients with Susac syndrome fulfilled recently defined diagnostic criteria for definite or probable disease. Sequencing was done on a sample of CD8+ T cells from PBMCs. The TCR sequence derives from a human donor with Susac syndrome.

CDR3 coding DNA: TGTGCCAGCAGCGCGGGGGGGGGTTCTTTTGAGCAGTACTTC. This translates into CASSAGGGSFEQYF. The rearrangement joins TRBV9 to TRBJ2-7; 8 bases align to TRBD2. The J segment lost 7 bases and the V segment lost 3 bases, leaving 9 bases of the junction unmatched. The CDR3 totals 14 residues. In germline, CDR1 is SGDLS, CDR2 YYNGEE.